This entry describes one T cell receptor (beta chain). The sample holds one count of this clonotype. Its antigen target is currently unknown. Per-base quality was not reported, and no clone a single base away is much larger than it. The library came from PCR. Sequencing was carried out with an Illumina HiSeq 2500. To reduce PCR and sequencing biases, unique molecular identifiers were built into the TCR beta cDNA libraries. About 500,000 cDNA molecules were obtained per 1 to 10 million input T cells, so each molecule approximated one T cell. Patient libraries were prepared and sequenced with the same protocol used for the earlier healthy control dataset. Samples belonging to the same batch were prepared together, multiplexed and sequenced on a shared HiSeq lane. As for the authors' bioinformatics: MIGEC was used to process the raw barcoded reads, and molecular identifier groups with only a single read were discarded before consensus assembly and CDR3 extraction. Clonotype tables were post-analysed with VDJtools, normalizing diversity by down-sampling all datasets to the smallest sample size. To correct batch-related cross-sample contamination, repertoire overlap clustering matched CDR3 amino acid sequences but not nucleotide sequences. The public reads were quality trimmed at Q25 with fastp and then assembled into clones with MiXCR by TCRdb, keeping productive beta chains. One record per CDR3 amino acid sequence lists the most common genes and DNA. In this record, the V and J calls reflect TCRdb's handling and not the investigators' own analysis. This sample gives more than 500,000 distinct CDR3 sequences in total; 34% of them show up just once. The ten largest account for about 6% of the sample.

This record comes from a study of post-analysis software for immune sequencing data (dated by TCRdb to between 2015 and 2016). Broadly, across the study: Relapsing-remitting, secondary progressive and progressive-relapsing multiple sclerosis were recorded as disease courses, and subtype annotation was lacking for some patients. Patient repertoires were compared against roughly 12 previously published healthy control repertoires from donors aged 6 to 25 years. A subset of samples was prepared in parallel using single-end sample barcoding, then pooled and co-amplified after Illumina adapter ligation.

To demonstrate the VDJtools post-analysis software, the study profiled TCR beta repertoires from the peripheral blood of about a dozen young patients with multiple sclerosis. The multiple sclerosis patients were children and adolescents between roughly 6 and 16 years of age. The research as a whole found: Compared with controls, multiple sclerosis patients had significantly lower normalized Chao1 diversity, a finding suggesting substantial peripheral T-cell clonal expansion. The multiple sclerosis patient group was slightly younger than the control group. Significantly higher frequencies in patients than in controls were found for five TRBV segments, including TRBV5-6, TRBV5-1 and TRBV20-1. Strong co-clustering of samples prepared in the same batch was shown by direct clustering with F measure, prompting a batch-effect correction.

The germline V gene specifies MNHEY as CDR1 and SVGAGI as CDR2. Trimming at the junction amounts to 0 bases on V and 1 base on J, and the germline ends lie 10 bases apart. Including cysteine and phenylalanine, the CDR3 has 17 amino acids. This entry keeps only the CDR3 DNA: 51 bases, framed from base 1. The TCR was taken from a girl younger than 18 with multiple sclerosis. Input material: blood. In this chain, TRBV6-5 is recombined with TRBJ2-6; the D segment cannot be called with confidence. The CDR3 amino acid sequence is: CASSYSLRTSGANVLTF. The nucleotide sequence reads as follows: TGTGCCAGCAGTTACTCGTTGAGAACGTCTGGGGCCAACGTCCTGACTTTC.